A selection of T cell receptor beta chains follows, all from one sample in a study of T cell responses to AZD1222 COVID-19 vaccine. The assay was immunoSEQ multiplex PCR, and TCRdb's table has in-frame clones only and misses some. The sample contains approximately 74,000 clones, roughly four fifths of which appear only once. The material was peripheral blood, obtained on day 0 of AZD1222 vaccination. Receptor source: an adult in good health. The CDR3 runs from the conserved cysteine through the conserved F or W. D genes are given only for firm matches. The size of a clone is reported for some rows only, either as once, few or many, or as a class for expanded clones.

abundance,len,d_gene,j_gene,v_gene,CDR3aa
NA,19,TRBD2,TRBJ2-1,TRBV30,CAWSGGGTSGGASYNEQFF
NA,15,TRBD1,TRBJ1-1,TRBV30,CAWRDPRGQETEAFF
NA,12,NA,TRBJ1-3,TRBV6-5,CASSSGPYTIYF
NA,14,TRBD2,TRBJ2-5,TRBV25-1,CASSGAGVMETQYF
few,16,NA,TRBJ2-5,TRBV10-1,CASSGIFAGRQETQYF
few,13,NA,TRBJ2-7,TRBV11-2,CASSFHYSYEQYF
NA,18,TRBD2,TRBJ2-3,TRBV7-2,CASSLSPRLAGGADTQYF
NA,15,TRBD2,TRBJ2-7,TRBV5-1,CASSLEASGGPEQYF
NA,15,NA,TRBJ1-1,TRBV5-4,CASSLAGISNTEAFF
once,16,NA,TRBJ1-5,TRBV19,CASSPNTGRENQPQHF
NA,13,NA,TRBJ1-2,TRBV19,CASSTQGGYGYTF
NA,18,TRBD2,TRBJ2-1,TRBV3-1/TRBV3-2,CASSQAPITGGVYNEQFF
once,15,NA,TRBJ2-5,TRBV9,CASSAGGRPGETQYF
NA,14,NA,TRBJ2-7,TRBV6-2/TRBV6-3,CASSYSMVSYEQYF
NA,12,NA,TRBJ2-3,TRBV2,CASSETGGTQYF
NA,16,NA,TRBJ2-3,TRBV6-5,CASSYSLSGHTDTQYF
NA,13,NA,TRBJ1-1,TRBV4-3,CASSQEGRTEAFF
NA,12,NA,TRBJ2-7,TRBV6-2/TRBV6-3,CASSYPDYEQYF
NA,13,TRBD2,TRBJ2-7,TRBV20-1,CSASGGSSNEQYF
NA,14,NA,TRBJ1-2,TRBV6-5,CASSYSNPNYGYTF
NA,15,NA,TRBJ2-5,TRBV12-5,CASGATGTLQETQYF
NA,14,TRBD1,TRBJ1-4,TRBV5-1,CASSRDRAGEKLFF
NA,14,NA,TRBJ1-1,TRBV19,CASKLEEGDTEAFF
NA,12,NA,TRBJ1-1,TRBV3-1/TRBV3-2,CASSQVGGIAFF
NA,15,TRBD2,TRBJ2-1,TRBV19,CASSRDYQSYNEQFF
NA,14,NA,TRBJ1-1,TRBV2,CASSYDGMNTEAFF
NA,13,NA,TRBJ1-2,TRBV6-5,CASSPRLGYGYTF
few,12,NA,TRBJ2-7,TRBV11-2,CASSLNRDEQYF
NA,17,NA,TRBJ1-3,TRBV19,CASSGIRGIGSGNTIYF
NA,16,NA,TRBJ2-1,TRBV30,CAWSETGKAAYNEQFF
NA,14,NA,TRBJ1-1,TRBV6-2/TRBV6-3,CASSSTVWRTEAFF
once,14,NA,TRBJ2-3,TRBV7-3,CASSLAGPTDTQYF
few,13,NA,TRBJ2-5,TRBV2,CAISPGLQETQYF
NA,17,TRBD2,TRBJ2-3,TRBV15,CATSLTPRLAGTDTQYF
NA,15,NA,TRBJ1-1,TRBV6-2/TRBV6-3,CASSPADRMGTEAFF
NA,14,NA,TRBJ1-1,TRBV27,CASSPTTQTGKAFF
NA,15,NA,TRBJ1-1,TRBV6-5,CASSYSNSMNTEAFF
few,15,TRBD2,TRBJ2-1,TRBV5-1,CASSLAVAGVYEQFF
NA,13,NA,TRBJ2-5,TRBV3-1/TRBV3-2,CASSPPTQETQYF
once,10,NA,TRBJ2-3,TRBV20-1,CSAWMDTQYF
NA,13,TRBD1,TRBJ2-1,TRBV2,CASSGDSNNEQFF
NA,17,TRBD2,TRBJ2-5,TRBV7-2,CASSRRASGGLQETQYF
once,15,NA,TRBJ1-1,TRBV18,CASSSPGGMGTEAFF
NA,15,NA,TRBJ1-6,TRBV4-3,CASSQDQGFVSPLHF
once,15,TRBD1,TRBJ2-1,TRBV6-5,CASSKETGGYNEQFF
once,14,NA,TRBJ2-1,TRBV7-9,CASSLSDIGDEQFF
NA,16,TRBD2,TRBJ2-3,TRBV19,CASSILREGLGDTQYF
NA,13,TRBD1,TRBJ2-7,TRBV15,CATSRDRGYEQYF